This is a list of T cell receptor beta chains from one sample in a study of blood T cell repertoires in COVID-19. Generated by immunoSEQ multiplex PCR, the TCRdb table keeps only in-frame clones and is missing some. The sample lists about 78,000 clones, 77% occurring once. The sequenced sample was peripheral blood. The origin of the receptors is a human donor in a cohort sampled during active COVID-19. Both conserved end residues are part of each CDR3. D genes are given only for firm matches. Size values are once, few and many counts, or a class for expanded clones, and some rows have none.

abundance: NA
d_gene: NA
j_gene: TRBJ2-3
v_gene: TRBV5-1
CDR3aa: CASSSGGRLGTDTQYF
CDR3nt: TGCGCCAGCAGCTCTGGTGGGCGTCTCGGCACAGATACGCAGTATTTT

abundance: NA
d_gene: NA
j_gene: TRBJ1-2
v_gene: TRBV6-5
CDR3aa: CASRGGLGYTF
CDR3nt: TGTGCCAGCCGGGGGGGTCTTGGCTACACCTTC

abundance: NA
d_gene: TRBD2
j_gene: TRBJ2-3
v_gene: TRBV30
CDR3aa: CAWSRTSGGPSSTDTQYF
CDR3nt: TGTGCCTGGAGTCGGACTAGCGGGGGGCCTTCTAGCACAGATACGCAGTATTTT

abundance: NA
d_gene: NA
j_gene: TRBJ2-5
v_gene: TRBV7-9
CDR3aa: CASSRGETQYF
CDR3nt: TGTGCCAGCAGTAGGGGGGAGACCCAGTACTTC

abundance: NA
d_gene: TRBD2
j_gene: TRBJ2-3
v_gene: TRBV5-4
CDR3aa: CASSRTSGGALDTQYF
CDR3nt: TGTGCCAGCAGCCGAACTAGCGGGGGGGCCTTAGATACGCAGTATTTT

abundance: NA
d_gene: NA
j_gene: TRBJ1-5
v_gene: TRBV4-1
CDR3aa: CASSQDRATQPQHF
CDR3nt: TGCGCCAGCAGCCAAGACAGGGCGACTCAGCCCCAGCATTTT

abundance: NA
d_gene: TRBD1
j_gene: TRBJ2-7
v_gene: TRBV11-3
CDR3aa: CASSPDREGQYF
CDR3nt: TGTGCCAGCAGCCCAGACAGGGAAGGGCAGTACTTC

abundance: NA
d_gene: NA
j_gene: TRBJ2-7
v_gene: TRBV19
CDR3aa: CASSKDRRGYEQYF
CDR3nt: TGTGCCAGTAGTAAGGATCGCAGGGGCTACGAGCAGTACTTC

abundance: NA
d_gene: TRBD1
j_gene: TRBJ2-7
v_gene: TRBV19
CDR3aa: CASSMGDRSYYEQYF
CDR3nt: TGTGCCAGTAGTATGGGGGACAGGTCCTACTACGAGCAGTACTTC

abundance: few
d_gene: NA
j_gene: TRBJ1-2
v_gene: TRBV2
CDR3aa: CASSESQGQYYGYTF
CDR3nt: TGTGCCAGCAGTGAAAGTCAGGGGCAGTACTATGGCTACACCTTC

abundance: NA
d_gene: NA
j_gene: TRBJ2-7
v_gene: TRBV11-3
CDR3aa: CASSFLLVNSYEQYF
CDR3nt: TGTGCCAGCAGCTTTTTACTCGTTAACTCCTACGAGCAGTACTTC

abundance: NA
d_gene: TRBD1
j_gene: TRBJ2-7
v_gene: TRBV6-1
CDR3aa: CASSEVYGQGGSYEQYF
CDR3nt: TGTGCCAGCAGTGAAGTCTATGGACAGGGGGGCTCCTACGAGCAGTACTTC

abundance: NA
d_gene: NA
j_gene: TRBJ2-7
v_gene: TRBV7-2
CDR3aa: CASSEDRFYEQYF
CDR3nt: TGTGCCAGCAGCGAAGACAGATTTTACGAGCAGTACTTC

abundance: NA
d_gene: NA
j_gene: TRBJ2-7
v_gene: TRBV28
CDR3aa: CASRRPIPYEQYF
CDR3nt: TGTGCCAGCAGGAGGCCAATTCCCTACGAGCAGTACTTC

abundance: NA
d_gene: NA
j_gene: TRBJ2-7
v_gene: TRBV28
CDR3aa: CASSTGVTGYFSSYEQYF
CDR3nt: TGTGCCAGCAGTACGGGGGTGACAGGGTACTTTAGCTCCTACGAGCAGTACTTC

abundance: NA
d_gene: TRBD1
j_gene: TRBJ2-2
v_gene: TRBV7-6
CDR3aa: CASGRQGPGELFF
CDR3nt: TGTGCCAGCGGTCGACAGGGCCCCGGGGAGCTGTTTTTT

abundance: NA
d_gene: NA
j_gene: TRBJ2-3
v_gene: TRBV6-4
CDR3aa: CASSPLSGDTQYF
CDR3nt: TGTGCCAGCAGCCCTCTGAGCGGAGATACGCAGTATTTT

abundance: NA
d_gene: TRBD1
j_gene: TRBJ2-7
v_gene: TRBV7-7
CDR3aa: CASSGRTGRSYEQYF
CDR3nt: TGTGCCAGCAGCGGGCGGACAGGGCGGTCCTACGAGCAGTACTTC

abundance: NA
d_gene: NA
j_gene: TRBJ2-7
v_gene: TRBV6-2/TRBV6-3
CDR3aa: CASSPDNLANEQYF
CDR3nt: TGTGCCAGCAGCCCCGACAACCTGGCCAACGAGCAGTACTTC

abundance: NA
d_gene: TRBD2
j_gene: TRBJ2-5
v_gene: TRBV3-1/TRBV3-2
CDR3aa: CASNWGFRGGLVCETQYF
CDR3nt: TGTGCCAGCAACTGGGGATTTCGTGGAGGACTAGTTTGTGAGACCCAGTACTTC

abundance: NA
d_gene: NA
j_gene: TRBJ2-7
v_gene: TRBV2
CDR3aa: CASSEESARTYEQYF
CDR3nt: TGTGCCAGCAGTGAAGAGTCCGCTAGAACCTACGAGCAGTACTTC

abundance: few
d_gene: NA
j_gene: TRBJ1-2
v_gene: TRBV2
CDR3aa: CASSVREAYKNGYTF
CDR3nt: TGTGCCAGCAGTGTCAGGGAGGCCTATAAAAATGGCTACACCTTC

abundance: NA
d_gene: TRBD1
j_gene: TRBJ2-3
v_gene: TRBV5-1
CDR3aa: CASSYGQGTFSSTDTQYF
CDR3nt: TGCGCCAGCAGCTACGGACAGGGGACTTTCTCTAGCACAGATACGCAGTATTTT

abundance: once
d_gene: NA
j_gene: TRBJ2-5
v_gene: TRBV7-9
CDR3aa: CASSRDTYGTQYF
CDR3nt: TGTGCCAGCAGCCGGGACACCTACGGGACCCAGTACTTC